Included here is one T cell receptor beta chain sequence, with context. This entry belongs to a study of patients and donors after allogeneic stem cell transplantation. MiXCR was run by TCRdb on the RT-PCR reads, yielding one entry per CDR3 protein. The data hold 11,000 or so distinct CDR3 sequences, with approximately 25% observed a single time. The germline CDR1 and CDR2 sequences are SGHKS and YYEKEE (reference sequence). V was shortened by 0 bases and J by 5 bases, with 15 bases between the two germline ends. This CDR3 comprises 16 residues. The receptor comes from a human donor who was either an allogeneic HSCT recipient or a stem cell or donor lymphocyte infusion donor (not recorded which). It is not recorded whose cells these are; they may come from a transplant donor. V gene TRBV5-5 combines with J gene TRBJ2-1; possibly TRBD2 for D (5 bases). Material: blood, either unsorted or a sorted T cell fraction (not recorded which). The CDR3 region is CASSLEQPQRDNEQFF. DNA of the CDR3: TGTGCCAGCAGCTTGGAACAGCCTCAGAGGGACAATGAGCAGTTCTTC.